This entry lists 8 T cell receptor beta chains sequenced from one sample in a study of Ad26.COV2.S vaccination and SARS-CoV-2 variants (dated by TCRdb to the early 2020s). What this sample's treatment or condition label stands for: around 19 received Ad26.COV2.S at low or high dose, single or two shots; 5 received placebo; per-sample allocation not given. Repertoires of vaccine and placebo recipients were sequenced from samples collected on day 63 after the first injection. Library creation used the immunoSEQ multiplex PCR assay. Imported from immuneACCESS, the table was reduced by TCRdb to in-frame sequences with V and J called. These copies leave out some clones; in studies compared against another copy, an unresolved V gene accounts for under half, and the cause of the remainder is not known. Recorded for this sample are under 300,000 clones; roughly nine tenths of them occurred a single time. The biggest ten clones account for roughly 3% of the sample.

Source: peripheral blood, taken in a trial of Ad26.COV2.S vaccine versus placebo. The receptors were sampled from a person aged 18-65 years who received the Ad26.COV2.S COVID-19 vaccine or a placebo.

About this clone: Compared with germline, one end of the junction differs, possibly owing to a read error. The chain combines TRBV7-2 with TRBJ2-7; tentative D call: TRBD2 (6 bases). Germline CDR1 SGHTA, CDR2 FQGNSA. The CDR3 totals 13 residues. The CDR3 DNA reads as TGTGCCAGCAGCTTCGCTCAGCGGAGGGCGGTGGACTTC. Amino acids: CASSFAQRRAVDF.

The chain is built from TRBV24-1 and TRBJ1-6; weak D call: TRBD1 (5 bases). The CDR3 is 14 amino acids. In germline, CDR1 is KGHDR, CDR2 SFDVKD. V lost 4 bases, J lost 9 bases, and 12 bases lay in between. Here the CDR3 reads CATSEAGSGSPLHF. CDR3 bases: TGTGCCACCAGTGAGGCAGGGTCAGGTTCACCCCTCCACTTT.

V and J are TRBV5-1 and TRBJ1-2, with D perhaps matching TRBD1 (5 bases). This CDR3 has 15 residues. Per the germline V gene, CDR1 is SGHRS and CDR2 is YFSETQ. The ends were cut back, 4 bases at V and 4 bases at J, with 17 bases in the middle. CDR3 DNA: TGCGCCAGCAGCCCCGAGCCGGGACGTATCTATGGCTACACCTTC. Translating gives CASSPEPGRIYGYTF.

V usage is TRBV6-5 and J usage is TRBJ2-5; 8 nucleotides align to TRBD1. The CDR3 has 15 residues. Germline V gene sequence: CDR1 MNHEY, CDR2 SVGAGI. V lost 0 bases to trimming and J lost 9 bases; unmatched junction nucleotides: 9. The CDR3 loop reads CASSYSNRGSGSQYF. The CDR3 region has the DNA TGTGCCAGCAGTTACTCAAACAGGGGGTCAGGGTCCCAGTACTTC.

The chain combines TRBV15 with TRBJ2-2; 8 bases line up with TRBD2. CDR1 and CDR2 (germline): LNHNV, YYDKDF (reference sequence). The ends lost 5 bases at V and 3 bases at J; junction bases unmatched: 11. The CDR3 runs 17 residues. CDR3 nucleotides: TGTGCCACCAGCGAGGCCCCAGCGGGAGTGGACACCGGGGAGCTGTTTTTT. Its protein is CATSEAPAGVDTGELFF.

The chain links TRBV5-5 to TRBJ1-1, with no clear D. From germline, CDR1 is SGHKS and CDR2 YYEKEE (reference sequence). The CDR3 contains 14 residues. With 0 bases removed from V and 8 bases from J, the gap between germline ends came to 14 bases. The CDR3 spells CASSLANTGGEAFF. The CDR3 bases are TGTGCCAGCAGCTTGGCGAATACGGGTGGGGAAGCTTTCTTT.

This sequence joins TRBV6-1 and TRBJ1-2, with D unresolved. This CDR3 is 11 amino acids long. CDR1 MNHNS and CDR2 SASEGT come from the germline V gene. Trimming removed 3 bases at V and 3 bases at J, with 2 bases between. For the CDR3, the DNA is TGTGCCAGCAGTGAGGACTATGGCTACACCTTC. It specifies CASSEDYGYTF.

This chain links TRBV11-2 with TRBJ2-5, with 9 nucleotides matching TRBD1. V gave up 4 bases and J gave up 6 bases; unmatched junction bases: 15. Per germline, CDR1 SGHAT and CDR2 FQNNGV. CDR3 length: 17 amino acids. The CDR3 sequence: CASSSSPGQGLEKTQYF. For the CDR3, the DNA is TGTGCCAGCAGCTCTTCCCCGGGACAGGGTTTGGAAAAGACCCAGTACTTC.